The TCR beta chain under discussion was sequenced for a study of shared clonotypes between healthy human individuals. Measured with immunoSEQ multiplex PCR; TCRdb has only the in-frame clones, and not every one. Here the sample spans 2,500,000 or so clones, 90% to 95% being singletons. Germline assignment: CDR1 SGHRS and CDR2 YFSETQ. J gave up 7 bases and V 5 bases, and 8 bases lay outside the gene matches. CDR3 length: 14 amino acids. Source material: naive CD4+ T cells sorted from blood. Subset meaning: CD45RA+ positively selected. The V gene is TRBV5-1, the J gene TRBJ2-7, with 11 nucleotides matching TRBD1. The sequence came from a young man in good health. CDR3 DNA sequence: TGCGCCAGCAGTACGGACAGGGGGCTAGGGGAGCAGTACTTC. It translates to CASSTDRGLGEQYF.